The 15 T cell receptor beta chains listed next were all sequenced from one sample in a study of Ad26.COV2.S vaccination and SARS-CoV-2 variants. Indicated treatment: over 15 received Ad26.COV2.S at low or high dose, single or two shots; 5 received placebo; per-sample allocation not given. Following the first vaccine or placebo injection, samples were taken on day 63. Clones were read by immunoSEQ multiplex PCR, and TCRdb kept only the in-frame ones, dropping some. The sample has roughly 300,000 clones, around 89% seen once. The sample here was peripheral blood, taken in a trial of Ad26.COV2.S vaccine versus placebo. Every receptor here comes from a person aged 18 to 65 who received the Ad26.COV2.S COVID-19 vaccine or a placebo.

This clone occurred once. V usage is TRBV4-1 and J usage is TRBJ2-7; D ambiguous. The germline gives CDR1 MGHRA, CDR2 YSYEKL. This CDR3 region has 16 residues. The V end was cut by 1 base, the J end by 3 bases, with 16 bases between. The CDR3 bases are TGCGCCAGCAGCCAAGGGGTGGCACCGATGAGCTACGAGCAGTACTTC. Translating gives CASSQGVAPMSYEQYF.

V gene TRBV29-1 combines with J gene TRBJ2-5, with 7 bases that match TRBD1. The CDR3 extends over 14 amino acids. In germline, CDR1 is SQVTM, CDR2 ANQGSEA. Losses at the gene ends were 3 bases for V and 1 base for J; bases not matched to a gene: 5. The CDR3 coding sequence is TGCAGCGTTGACCCAGGGACAGTCCAAGAGACCCAGTACTTC. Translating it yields CSVDPGTVQETQYF.

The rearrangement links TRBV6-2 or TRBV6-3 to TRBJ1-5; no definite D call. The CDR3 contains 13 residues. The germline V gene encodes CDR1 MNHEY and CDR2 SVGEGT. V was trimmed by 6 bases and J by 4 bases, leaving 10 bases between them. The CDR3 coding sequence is TGTGCCAGCAGCCCAGCTACTAATCAGCCCCAGCATTTT. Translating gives CASSPATNQPQHF.

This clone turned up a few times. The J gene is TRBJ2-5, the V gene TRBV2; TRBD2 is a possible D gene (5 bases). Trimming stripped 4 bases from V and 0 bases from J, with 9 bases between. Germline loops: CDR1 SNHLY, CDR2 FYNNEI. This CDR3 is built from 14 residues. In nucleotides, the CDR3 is TGTGCCAGCAGTGTCGGGGTAAACCAAGAGACCCAGTACTTC. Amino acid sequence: CASSVGVNQETQYF.

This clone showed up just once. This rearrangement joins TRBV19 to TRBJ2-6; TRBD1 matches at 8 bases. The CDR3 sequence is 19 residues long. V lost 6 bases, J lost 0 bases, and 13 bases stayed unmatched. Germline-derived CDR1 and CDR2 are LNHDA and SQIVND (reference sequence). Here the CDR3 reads CASRPRGQGGPSGANVLTF. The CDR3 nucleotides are TGTGCCAGTAGGCCTCGCGGACAGGGTGGGCCCTCTGGGGCCAACGTCCTGACTTTC.

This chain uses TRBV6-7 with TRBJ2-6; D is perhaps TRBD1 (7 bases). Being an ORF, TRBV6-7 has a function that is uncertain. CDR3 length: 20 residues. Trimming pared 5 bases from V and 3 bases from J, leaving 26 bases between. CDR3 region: CASSTHLVGGGKCGANVLTF. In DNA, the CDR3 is TGTGCCAGCAGTACACACCTCGTTGGAGGGGGCAAGTGTGGGGCCAACGTCCTGACTTTC.

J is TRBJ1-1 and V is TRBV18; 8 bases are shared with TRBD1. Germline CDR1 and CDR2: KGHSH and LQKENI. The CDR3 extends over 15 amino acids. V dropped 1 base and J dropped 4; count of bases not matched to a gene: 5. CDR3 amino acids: CASSPRRTGPTEAFF. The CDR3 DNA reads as TGTGCCAGCTCACCACGAAGGACAGGGCCCACTGAAGCTTTCTTT. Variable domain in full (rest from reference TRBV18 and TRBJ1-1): NAGVMQNPRHLVRRRGQEARLRCSPMKGHSHVYWYRQLPEEGLKFMVYLQKENIIDESGMPKERFSAEFPKEGPSILRIQQVVRGDSAAYFCASSPRRTGPTEAFFGQGTRLTVV.

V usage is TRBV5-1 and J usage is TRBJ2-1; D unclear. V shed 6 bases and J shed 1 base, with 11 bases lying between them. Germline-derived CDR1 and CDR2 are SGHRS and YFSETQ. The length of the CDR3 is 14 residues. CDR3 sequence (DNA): TGCGCCAGCAACCTTGCTGAATCCTACAATGAGCAGTTCTTC. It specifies CASNLAESYNEQFF.

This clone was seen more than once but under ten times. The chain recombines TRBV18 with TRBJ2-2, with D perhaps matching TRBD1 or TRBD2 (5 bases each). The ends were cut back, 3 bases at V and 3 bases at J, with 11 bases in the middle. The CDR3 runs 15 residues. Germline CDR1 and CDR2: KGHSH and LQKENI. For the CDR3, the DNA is TGTGCCAGCTCACCCGAGGGGCAAGACACCGGGGAGCTGTTTTTT. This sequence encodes CASSPEGQDTGELFF.

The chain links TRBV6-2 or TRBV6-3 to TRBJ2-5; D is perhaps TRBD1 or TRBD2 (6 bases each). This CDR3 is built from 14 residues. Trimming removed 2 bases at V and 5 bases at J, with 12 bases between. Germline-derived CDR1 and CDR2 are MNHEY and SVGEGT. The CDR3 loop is CASSYLGGQETQYF. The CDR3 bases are TGTGCCAGCAGTTACCTTGGGGGGCAGGAGACCCAGTACTTC.

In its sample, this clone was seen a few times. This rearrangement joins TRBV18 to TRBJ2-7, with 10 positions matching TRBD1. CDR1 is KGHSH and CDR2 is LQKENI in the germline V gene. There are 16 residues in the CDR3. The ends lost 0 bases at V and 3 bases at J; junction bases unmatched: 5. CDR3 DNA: TGTGCCAGCTCACCACCTGGGGGACAGGGGCACTACGAGCAGTACTTC. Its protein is CASSPPGGQGHYEQYF.

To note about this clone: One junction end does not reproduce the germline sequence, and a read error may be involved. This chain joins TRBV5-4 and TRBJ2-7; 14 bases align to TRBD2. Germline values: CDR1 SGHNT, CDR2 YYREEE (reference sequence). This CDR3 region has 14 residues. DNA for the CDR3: TGTGCCAGCAGCTCGGGACTAGCGGGAGCTGAGCAATACTTC. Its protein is CASSSGLAGAEQYF. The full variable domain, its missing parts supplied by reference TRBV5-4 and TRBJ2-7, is ETGVTQSPTHLIKTRGQQVTLRCSSQSGHNTVSWYQQALGQGPQFIFQYYREEENGRGNFPPRFSGLQFPNYSSELNVNALELDDSALYLCASSSGLAGAEQYFGPGTRLTVT.

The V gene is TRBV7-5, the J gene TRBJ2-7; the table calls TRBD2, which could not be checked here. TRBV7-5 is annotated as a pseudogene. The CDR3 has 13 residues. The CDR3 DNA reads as TGTGCCAGAAGCTTGCGGGAATCCTACGAGCAGTACTTC. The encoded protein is CARSLRESYEQYF.

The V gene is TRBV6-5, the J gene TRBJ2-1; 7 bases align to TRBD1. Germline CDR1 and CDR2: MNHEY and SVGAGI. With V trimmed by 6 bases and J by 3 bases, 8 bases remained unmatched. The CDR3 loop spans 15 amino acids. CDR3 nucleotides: TGTGCCAGCAGGCTTGAGAGACAGGGCTACAATGAGCAGTTCTTC. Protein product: CASRLERQGYNEQFF.

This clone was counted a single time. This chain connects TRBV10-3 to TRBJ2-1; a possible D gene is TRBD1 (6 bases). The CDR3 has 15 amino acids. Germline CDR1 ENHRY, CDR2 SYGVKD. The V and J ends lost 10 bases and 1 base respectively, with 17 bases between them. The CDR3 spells CATGTGLGSYNEQFF. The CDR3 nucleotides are TGTGCCACCGGAACAGGGTTGGGATCCTACAATGAGCAGTTCTTC.